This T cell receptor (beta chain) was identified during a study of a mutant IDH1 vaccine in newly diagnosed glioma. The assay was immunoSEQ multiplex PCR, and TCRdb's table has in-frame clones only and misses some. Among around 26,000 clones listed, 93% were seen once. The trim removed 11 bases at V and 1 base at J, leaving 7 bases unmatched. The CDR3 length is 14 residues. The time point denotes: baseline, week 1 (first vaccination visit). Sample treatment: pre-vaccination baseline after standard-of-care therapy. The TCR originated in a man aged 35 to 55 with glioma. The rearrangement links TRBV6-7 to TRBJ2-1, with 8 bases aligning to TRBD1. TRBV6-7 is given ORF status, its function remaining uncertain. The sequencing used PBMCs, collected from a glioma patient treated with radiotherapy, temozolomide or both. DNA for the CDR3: TGTGCCGGTATAAGGGACAGGTCCTACAATGAGCAGTTCTTC. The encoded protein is CAGIRDRSYNEQFF.